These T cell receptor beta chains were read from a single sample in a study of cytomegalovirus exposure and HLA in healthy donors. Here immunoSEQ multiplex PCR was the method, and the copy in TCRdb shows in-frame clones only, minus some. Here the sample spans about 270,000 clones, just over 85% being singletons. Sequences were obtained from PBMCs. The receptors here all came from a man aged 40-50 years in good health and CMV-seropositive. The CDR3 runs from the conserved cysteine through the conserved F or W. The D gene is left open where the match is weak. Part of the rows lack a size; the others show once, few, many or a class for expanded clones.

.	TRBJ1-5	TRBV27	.	CASSLGANQPQHF	TGTGCCAGCAGTCTAGGGGCGAATCAGCCCCAGCATTTT
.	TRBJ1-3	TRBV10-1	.	CASSSGASGNTIYF	TGCGCCAGCAGTAGCGGGGCCTCTGGAAACACCATATATTTT
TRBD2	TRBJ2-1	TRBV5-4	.	CASSFIAGGRENEQFF	TGTGCCAGCAGCTTTATAGCGGGAGGGAGGGAGAATGAGCAGTTCTTC
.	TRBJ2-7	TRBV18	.	CASSPQVQRKEQYF	TGTGCCAGCTCACCACAAGTCCAGCGAAAAGAGCAGTACTTC
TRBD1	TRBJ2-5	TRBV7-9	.	CASSGKIGDRETEETQYF	TGTGCCAGCAGCGGCAAGATAGGGGACAGGGAGACTGAAGAGACCCAGTACTTC
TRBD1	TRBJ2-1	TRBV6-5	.	CASSRTGVREQFF	TGTGCCAGCAGTCGAACAGGGGTAAGGGAGCAGTTCTTC
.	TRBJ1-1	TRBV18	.	CASSPQGTNTEAFF	TGTGCCAGCTCCCCCCAGGGGACGAACACTGAAGCTTTCTTT
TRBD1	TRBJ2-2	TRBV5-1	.	CASKYRGENTGELFF	TGCGCCAGCAAATACAGGGGAGAAAACACCGGGGAGCTGTTTTTT
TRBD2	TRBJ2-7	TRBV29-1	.	CSVESGRASYEQYF	TGCAGCGTTGAGAGCGGGAGGGCCTCCTACGAGCAGTACTTC
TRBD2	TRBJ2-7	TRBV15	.	CATSRLAGPSYEQYF	TGTGCCACCAGCAGACTAGCGGGACCCTCCTACGAGCAGTACTTC
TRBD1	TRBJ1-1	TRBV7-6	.	CASSSGQGYTEAFF	TGTGCCAGCAGCTCGGGACAGGGGTACACTGAAGCTTTCTTT
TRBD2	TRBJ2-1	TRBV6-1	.	CASPGLAVNEQFF	TGTGCCAGCCCGGGACTAGCTGTGAATGAGCAGTTCTTC
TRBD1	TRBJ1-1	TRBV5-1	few	CASSWGTGNTEAFF	TGCGCCAGCAGCTGGGGGACAGGGAACACTGAAGCTTTCTTT
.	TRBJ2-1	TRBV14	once	CASSRRGGNYNEQFF	TGTGCCAGCAGCCGCCGGGGCGGGAACTACAATGAGCAGTTCTTC
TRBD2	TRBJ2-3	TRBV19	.	CASSIGTSGSGTDTQYF	TGTGCCAGTAGTATAGGGACTAGCGGGAGTGGCACAGATACGCAGTATTTT
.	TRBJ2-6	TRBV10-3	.	CAISDSGGPGANVLTF	TGTGCCATCAGTGATTCTGGGGGCCCTGGGGCCAACGTCCTGACTTTC
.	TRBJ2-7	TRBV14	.	CASSSTGPYEQYF	TGTGCCAGCAGCTCCACAGGGCCCTACGAGCAGTACTTC
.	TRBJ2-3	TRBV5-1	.	CASSLGTASTDTQYF	TGCGCCAGCAGCTTGGGGACAGCAAGCACAGATACGCAGTATTTT
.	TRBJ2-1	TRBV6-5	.	CASSSGGGWEQFF	TGTGCCAGCAGTTCAGGCGGAGGCTGGGAGCAGTTCTTC
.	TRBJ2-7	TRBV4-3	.	CASSRLQGDEQYF	TGCGCCAGCAGCCGGTTACAGGGAGACGAGCAGTACTTC
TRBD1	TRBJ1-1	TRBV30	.	CAWSVKWARGTDPYMNTEAFF	TGTGCCTGGAGTGTAAAATGGGCCCGGGGGACAGACCCTTACATGAACACTGAAGCTTTCTTT
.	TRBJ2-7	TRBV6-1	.	CASSSGGAGTYEQYF	TGTGCCAGCAGTTCAGGCGGAGCCGGGACCTACGAGCAGTACTTC
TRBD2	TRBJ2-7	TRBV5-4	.	CASSGAGVTPEQYF	TGTGCCAGCAGCGGGGCGGGAGTCACCCCCGAGCAGTACTTC
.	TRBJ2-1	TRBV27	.	CASSRGPGTVSEQFF	TGTGCCAGCAGTAGAGGTCCGGGGACTGTAAGTGAGCAGTTCTTC
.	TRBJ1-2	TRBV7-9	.	CASSLSGPTNYGYTF	TGTGCCAGCAGCTTAAGCGGCCCGACTAACTATGGCTACACCTTC
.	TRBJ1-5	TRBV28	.	CASSSPGSNQPQHF	TGTGCCAGCAGTTCCCCAGGAAGCAATCAGCCCCAGCATTTT
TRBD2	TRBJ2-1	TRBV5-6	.	CASSLVPSGDFEQFF	TGTGCCAGCAGCTTGGTCCCTAGCGGAGATTTTGAGCAGTTCTTC
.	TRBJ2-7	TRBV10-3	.	CAISESDRPYEQYF	TGTGCCATCAGTGAGTCGGACAGACCCTACGAGCAGTACTTC
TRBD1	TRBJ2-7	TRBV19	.	CASSPQTGNYEQYF	TGTGCCAGTAGTCCCCAGACAGGGAACTACGAGCAGTACTTC
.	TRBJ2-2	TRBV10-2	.	CASRHPGQGEPGELFF	TGCGCCAGCAGACACCCGGGACAAGGGGAACCCGGGGAGCTGTTTTTT
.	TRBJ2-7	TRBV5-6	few	CASNPAGRGYEQYF	TGTGCCAGCAACCCCGCGGGCAGGGGCTACGAGCAGTACTTC
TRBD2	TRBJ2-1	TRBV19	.	CASSPPGLVSYNEQFF	TGTGCCAGTAGTCCTCCGGGACTAGTCTCCTACAATGAGCAGTTCTTC
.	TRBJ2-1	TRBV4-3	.	CASSYYNEQFF	TGCGCCAGCAGCTACTACAATGAGCAGTTCTTC
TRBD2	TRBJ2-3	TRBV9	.	CASSADGAGYTDTQYF	TGTGCCAGCAGCGCCGACGGAGCGGGGTACACAGATACGCAGTATTTT
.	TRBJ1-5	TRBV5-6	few	CASSLGATNSQHF	TGTGCCAGCAGCTTGGGGGCCACCAACTCTCAGCATTTT
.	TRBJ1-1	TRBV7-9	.	CASSLAEDTEAFF	TGTGCCAGCAGCTTAGCGGAAGACACTGAGGCTTTCTTT
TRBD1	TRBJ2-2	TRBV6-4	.	CASRPGTGSGELFF	TGTGCCAGCAGGCCCGGGACAGGGTCCGGGGAGCTGTTTTTT
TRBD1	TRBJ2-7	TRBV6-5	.	CASTLDRTRSYEQYF	TGTGCCAGCACCTTGGACAGGACCCGCTCCTACGAGCAGTACTTC
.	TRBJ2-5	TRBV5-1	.	CASSPEGSDGGLQETQYF	TGCGCCAGCAGCCCGGAGGGGTCCGACGGGGGACTCCAAGAGACCCAGTACTTC
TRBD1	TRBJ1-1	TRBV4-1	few	CASSHRQGGAEAFF	TGCGCCAGCAGCCACCGACAGGGTGGTGCTGAAGCTTTCTTT
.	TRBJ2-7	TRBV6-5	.	CASSYSHTGTYYEQYF	TGTGCCAGCAGTTACTCGCACACAGGGACCTACTACGAGCAGTACTTC
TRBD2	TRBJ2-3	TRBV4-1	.	CASSQERESTDTQYF	TGCGCCAGCAGCCAAGAGCGGGAGAGCACAGATACGCAGTATTTT
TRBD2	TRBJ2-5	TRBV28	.	CASSFVVSGVQETQYF	TGTGCCAGCAGTTTCGTCGTCAGCGGGGTCCAAGAGACCCAGTACTTC
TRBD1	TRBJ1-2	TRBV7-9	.	CASSLRRGQFTANYGYTF	TGTGCCAGCAGCTTAAGGAGGGGGCAGTTTACCGCTAACTATGGCTACACCTTC
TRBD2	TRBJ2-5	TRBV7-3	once	CASSFAGGAQYF	TGTGCCAGCAGCTTCGCTGGGGGGGCCCAGTACTTC
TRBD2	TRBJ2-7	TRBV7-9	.	CASSLGVASGRTYEQYF	TGTGCCAGCAGCTTAGGAGTTGCTAGCGGACGGACCTACGAGCAGTACTTC
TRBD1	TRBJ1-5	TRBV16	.	CASSHTGQGVYSNQPQHF	TGTGCCAGCAGCCATACGGGACAGGGTGTTTATAGCAATCAGCCCCAGCATTTT
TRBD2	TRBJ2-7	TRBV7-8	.	CASSLAAGEVYEQYF	TGTGCCAGCAGCTTAGCGGCGGGAGAGGTCTACGAGCAGTACTTC
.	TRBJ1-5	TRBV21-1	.	CASSRLRNQPQHF	TGTGCCAGCAGCAGGTTGCGGAATCAGCCCCAGCATTTT
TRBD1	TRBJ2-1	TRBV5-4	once	CASSRQGARWNEQFF	TGTGCCAGCAGCCGACAGGGGGCGCGTTGGAATGAGCAGTTCTTC
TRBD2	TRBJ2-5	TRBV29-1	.	CSVDLRLAGGPVQETQYF	TGCAGCGTTGATTTGAGGCTAGCGGGAGGGCCGGTCCAAGAGACCCAGTACTTC
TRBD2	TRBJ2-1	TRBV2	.	CASEGRAMYNEQFF	TGTGCCAGCGAAGGGAGGGCCATGTACAATGAGCAGTTCTTC
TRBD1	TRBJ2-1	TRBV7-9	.	CASSLAPGQSNEQFF	TGTGCCAGCAGCTTAGCGCCGGGACAGTCCAATGAGCAGTTCTTC
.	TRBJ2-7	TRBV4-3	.	CASSQGAFSSYEQYF	TGCGCCAGCAGCCAGGGCGCATTTAGCTCCTACGAGCAGTACTTC
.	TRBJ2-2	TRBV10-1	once	CASSPDKYTGELFF	TGCGCCAGCAGTCCGGACAAGTACACCGGGGAGCTGTTTTTT
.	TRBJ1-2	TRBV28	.	CASRISDISQYGYTF	TGTGCCAGCAGGATATCGGACATATCCCAATATGGCTACACCTTC
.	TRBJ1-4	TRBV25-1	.	CASRPRGGWDEKLFF	TGTGCCAGCAGGCCGAGGGGAGGGTGGGATGAAAAACTGTTTTTT
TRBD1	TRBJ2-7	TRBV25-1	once	CASSGGTGVTYEQYF	TGTGCCAGCAGTGGCGGGACAGGGGTAACCTACGAGCAGTACTTC
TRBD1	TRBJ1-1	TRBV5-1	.	CASSLIDRVEAFF	TGCGCCAGCAGCTTGATCGACAGGGTTGAAGCTTTCTTT
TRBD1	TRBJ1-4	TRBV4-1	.	CASSRQARDRGRGSANEKLFF	TGCGCCAGCAGCCGGCAAGCCCGGGACAGGGGGCGCGGATCTGCTAATGAAAAACTGTTTTTT